The 30 T cell receptor beta chains in this list originate from one sample, sequenced in a study of tumor T cells in aggressive B-cell lymphoma. Here immunoSEQ multiplex PCR was the method, and the copy in TCRdb shows in-frame clones only, minus some. The sample carries 2,500 to 3,500 clones, 55% to 75% recorded once. Source material: tumor tissue. The receptors were gathered from an adult with diffuse large B cell lymphoma.

This clone was recorded a few times. The CDR3 region is CASSLRTGVVTDTQYF. The DNA of the CDR3 is TGTGCCAGCAGCCTACGCACAGGGGTCGTTACAGATACGCAGTATTTT. The rearrangement links TRBV11-2 to TRBJ2-3, with 7 positions matching TRBD1. In germline, CDR1 is SGHAT, CDR2 FQNNGV. This CDR3 has 16 amino acids. V lost 5 bases, J lost 3 bases, and 11 bases stayed unmatched.

By its share, this clone is large. V is TRBV2 and J is TRBJ1-3, with 7 bases matching TRBD1. From germline, CDR1 is SNHLY and CDR2 FYNNEI. The length of the CDR3 is 15 residues. V shed 6 bases and J 0 bases; nucleotides not matched to a gene: 5. In DNA form, the CDR3 reads TGTGCCAGCAGGTCAGGGGGGATCTCTGGAAACACCATATATTTT. Translated, it gives CASRSGGISGNTIYF.

This sequence joins TRBV30 and TRBJ2-2; a possible D gene is TRBD1 (6 bases). CDR1 is GTSNPN and CDR2 is SVGIG in the germline V gene (reference sequence). The germline V and J ends were trimmed by 0 bases and 5 bases, with 7 bases remaining between them. This CDR3 is built from 13 residues. CDR3 amino acids: CAWSVQGTGELFF. DNA of the CDR3: TGTGCCTGGAGTGTACAGGGTACCGGGGAGCTGTTTTTT.

V and J are TRBV14 and TRBJ2-7, with 7 bases identical to TRBD1. The V and J ends lost 0 bases and 6 bases, in that order; junction bases with no gene match: 8. This CDR3 is 15 amino acids long. Germline CDR1 is SGHDN and CDR2 is FVKESK. CDR3 region: CASSQDLYRGSEQYF. The DNA of the CDR3 is TGTGCCAGCAGCCAAGATCTTTACAGGGGATCCGAGCAGTACTTC.

The genes are TRBV7-2 and TRBJ1-5; weak D call: TRBD1 (5 bases). Germline lookup yields CDR1 SGHTA and CDR2 FQGNSA. The CDR3 loop spans 14 amino acids. V was cut by 1 base and J by 2 bases, with 6 bases left in between. CDR3 in DNA: TGTGCCAGCAGCTTAGGGGGCGGCAATCAGCCCCAGCATTTT. Amino acid sequence: CASSLGGGNQPQHF.

The V call is TRBV2, the J call TRBJ1-3; tentative D call: TRBD1 (6 bases). The CDR3 spans 15 residues. CDR1 is SNHLY, CDR2 FYNNEI, per germline. V gave up 7 bases and J gave up 0 bases, with 13 bases separating them. DNA for the CDR3: TGTGCCAGCACCGTAGCAGGGGACTCTGGAAACACCATATATTTT. Amino acids: CASTVAGDSGNTIYF.

The chain is built from TRBV2 and TRBJ1-5; no clear D gene. CDR3 length: 14 amino acids. Trimming removed 3 bases from V and 1 base from J, with 7 bases in between. The V gene's germline CDR1 is SNHLY and CDR2 FYNNEI. The CDR3 sequence: CASSEVRSNQPQHF. The CDR3 DNA is TGTGCCAGCAGTGAGGTCAGAAGCAATCAGCCCCAGCATTTT.

This clone was detected once. This sample also contains other DNA sequences that code for the same CDR3. The chain carries TRBV19 and TRBJ2-6; no clear D gene. CDR1 LNHDA and CDR2 SQIVND come from the germline V gene (reference sequence). V lost 1 base and J lost 2, with 12 bases in between. This CDR3 has 17 residues. In nucleotides, the CDR3 is TGTGCCAGTAGTATAGGAGGTCCGAGGCCTGGGGCCAACGTCCTGACTTTC. It is translated as CASSIGGPRPGANVLTF.

This chain links TRBV30 with TRBJ2-7; 7 nucleotides align to TRBD2. CDR1 and CDR2 from the germline V gene are GTSNPN and SVGIG (reference sequence). This CDR3 has 13 amino acids. Germline trimming cut 2 bases from V and 1 base from J; bases unmatched to any gene: 2. The CDR3 DNA sequence: TGTGCCTGGAGTTCGGGGGGATCCTACGAGCAGTACTTC. Translating it yields CAWSSGGSYEQYF.

The chain is built from TRBV9 and TRBJ2-3; perhaps TRBD2 as D (6 bases). Looked up from germline, CDR1 is SGDLS and CDR2 is YYNGEE. The CDR3 has 15 residues. Deletions cut 3 bases from V and 1 base from J, with 12 bases between. The CDR3: CASSGGTHGTDTQYF. The DNA of the CDR3 is TGTGCCAGCAGCGGCGGGACCCATGGCACAGATACGCAGTATTTT.

The chain joins TRBV29-1 to TRBJ2-1, with 9 bases lining up with TRBD2. The CDR3 runs 14 residues. The V gene end was trimmed by 8 bases and the J gene end by 7 bases; junction bases not matched to a gene: 12. Germline CDR1 SQVTM, CDR2 ANQGSEA. CDR3 bases: TGCAGCCAACAGCCTAGCGGGACTAAGAATGAGCAGTTCTTC. It encodes CSQQPSGTKNEQFF.

A few counts support this clone. The genes are TRBV29-1 and TRBJ2-3; the D is unclear. Trimming took 7 bases from V and 1 from J, leaving 9 bases between them. Germline values: CDR1 SQVTM, CDR2 ANQGSEA. The CDR3 consists of 12 residues. Written as DNA, the CDR3 is TGCAGCGACATCCGGGGCACAGATACGCAGTATTTT. Translating it yields CSDIRGTDTQYF.

The rearrangement links TRBV18 to TRBJ2-7; 8 positions agree with TRBD1. Per the germline V gene, CDR1 is KGHSH and CDR2 is LQKENI. The length of the CDR3 is 14 residues. Germline trimming cut 3 bases from V and 5 bases from J; bases unmatched to any gene: 6. The CDR3 nucleotides are TGTGCCAGCTCACCCGGACAGGGTATCCACGAGCAGTACTTC. The encoded protein is CASSPGQGIHEQYF.

The J gene is TRBJ2-1, the V gene TRBV11-2; D may be TRBD1 (6 bases). The CDR3 contains 15 residues. V was shortened by 1 base and J by 3 bases, with 10 bases between the two germline ends. Germline assignment: CDR1 SGHAT and CDR2 FQNNGV. As DNA, the CDR3 is TGTGCCAGCAGCTTAGGTCAGGGGATCTACAATGAGCAGTTCTTC. Its translation is CASSLGQGIYNEQFF. Based on the CDR3 plus reference TRBV11-2 and TRBJ2-1, the full variable domain is EAGVAQSPRYKIIEKRQSVAFWCNPISGHATLYWYQQILGQGPKLLIQFQNNGVVDDSQLPKDRFSAERLKGVDSTLKIQPAKLEDSAVYLCASSLGQGIYNEQFFGPGTRLTVL.

Concerning this clone itself: One junction end disagrees with the germline gene, perhaps due to a read error. This sample also contains other DNA sequences that code for the same CDR3. The chain combines TRBV4-2 with TRBJ2-2; possibly TRBD2 for D (6 bases). This CDR3 contains 15 residues. Germline V CDR1 and CDR2: LGHNA, YNFKEQ. CDR3 DNA sequence: TGTGCTAGCAGCCAAGATTGGGGGGACACCGGGGAGCTGTTTTTT. It codes for CASSQDWGDTGELFF.

The V gene is TRBV28, the J gene TRBJ2-7; tentatively, D is TRBD2 (5 bases). The CDR3 is made up of 16 amino acids. Germline V CDR1 and CDR2: MDHEN, SYDVKM. V was trimmed by 5 bases and J by 1 base, leaving 18 bases between them. CDR3 loop: CASSPPFLVASYEQYF. The CDR3 region has the DNA TGTGCCAGCAGTCCCCCATTCTTGGTAGCGTCCTACGAGCAGTACTTC.

The chain employs TRBV11-2 and TRBJ2-1; 12 nucleotides line up with TRBD2. CDR3 length: 17 amino acids. Germline CDR1 SGHAT, CDR2 FQNNGV. The ends lost 4 bases at V and 2 bases at J; junction bases unmatched: 6. CDR3 loop: CASSSTSGRKPYNEQFF. The CDR3 DNA reads TGTGCCAGCAGCTCTACTAGCGGGAGGAAACCCTACAATGAGCAGTTCTTC.

This chain uses TRBV10-3 with TRBJ2-1; the D gene is possibly TRBD2 (6 bases). The CDR3 is 14 amino acids. Germline V gene lookup returns CDR1 ENHRY and CDR2 SYGVKD. The germline V and J ends were trimmed by 4 bases and 4 bases, with 11 bases remaining between them. The CDR3 loop is CAISARTTYNEQFF. The CDR3 region has the DNA TGTGCCATCAGTGCCAGGACTACTTACAATGAGCAGTTCTTC.

Here the CDR3 DNA reads TGTGCCAGCAGTTTACAGGGACTTCGCTCCTACGAGCAGTACTTC. As protein: CASSLQGLRSYEQYF. V gene TRBV27 combines with J gene TRBJ2-7, with D perhaps matching TRBD2 (6 bases). Germline V gene data show CDR1 as MNHEY and CDR2 as SMNVEV (reference sequence). Trimming pared 2 bases from V and 0 bases from J, leaving 11 bases between. The CDR3 sequence is 15 residues long.

In its sample, this clone ranks as large. V gene TRBV28 combines with J gene TRBJ2-7; 11 bases fit TRBD1. The CDR3 covers 15 residues. Germline CDR1 reads MDHEN; CDR2 reads SYDVKM. Trimming at V came to 5 bases and at J to 4 bases, leaving 7 bases not matched to a gene. In DNA, the CDR3 is TGTGCCAGCAGTGGACAGGGGGCGGGTGGTTACGAGCAGTACTTC. This translates into CASSGQGAGGYEQYF.

Comment on this clone: One end of the junction varies from germline; a read error may be responsible. This same CDR3 is encoded by further DNA sequences in the sample. The chain recombines TRBV6-5 with TRBJ1-4, with D possibly matching TRBD1 (5 bases). The CDR3 length is 15 residues. Germline V gene lookup returns CDR1 MNHEY and CDR2 SVGAGI. This CDR3 reads CASSYGDSTNEKLFF. CDR3 sequence (DNA): TGTGCTAGCAGTTACGGGGACTCAACTAATGAAAAACTGTTTTTT.

The chain is built from TRBV2 and TRBJ1-5, with D tentatively TRBD1 (5 bases). CDR1 and CDR2 (germline): SNHLY, FYNNEI. Trimming shortened V by 6 bases and J by 3 bases, and 12 bases separated the two germline ends. The CDR3 has 14 amino acids. This CDR3 reads CASRGGPYNQPQHF. In DNA form, the CDR3 reads TGTGCCAGCAGGGGGGGACCGTACAATCAGCCCCAGCATTTT.

The CDR3 is CASSPGQGPPVRQYF. CDR3 nucleotide sequence: TGTGCCAGCAGCCCCGGACAGGGTCCCCCCGTGAGGCAGTACTTC. The chain combines TRBV7-8 with TRBJ2-5; 8 positions agree with TRBD1. Germline loops: CDR1 SGHVS, CDR2 FQNEAQ. This CDR3 has 15 amino acids. The ends lost 5 bases at V and 11 bases at J; junction bases unmatched: 16.

This clone has just a few counts. V gene TRBV19 combines with J gene TRBJ1-5; D call uncertain. From germline, CDR1 is LNHDA and CDR2 SQIVND (reference sequence). V lost 3 bases and J lost 4, with 10 bases in between. This CDR3 comprises 14 residues. CDR3 protein: CASSMGQQNQPQHF. CDR3 nucleotide sequence: TGTGCCAGTAGTATGGGCCAGCAAAATCAGCCCCAGCATTTT.

A word on this clone: A junction boundary mismatches the germline segment, possibly from a read error. V usage is TRBV29-1 and J usage is TRBJ2-2; a weak D match, TRBD2 (6 bases). The CDR3 runs to 17 residues. CDR1 is SQVTM and CDR2 is ANQGSEA in the germline V gene. The CDR3 region is CSGEWSTSPELVRGAVF. DNA of the CDR3: TGCAGCGGCGAATGGTCCACTAGCCCAGAGCTGGTCCGGGGAGCTGTTTTT.

Relative to its sample, this clone is large. The chain couples TRBV7-2 to TRBJ1-4; the D is unclear. Germline V gene sequence: CDR1 SGHTA, CDR2 FQGNSA. V gave up 1 base and J gave up 7 bases, with 7 bases separating them. CDR3 size: 13 residues. In DNA form, the CDR3 reads TGTGCCAGCAGCTTAGTAGAGGGTGAAAAACTGTTTTTT. It is translated as CASSLVEGEKLFF.

The chain recombines TRBV6-4 with TRBJ2-2, with D perhaps matching TRBD1 (6 bases). CDR1 is MRHNA and CDR2 is SNTAGT in the germline V gene. V shed 6 bases and J shed 3 bases, with 8 bases lying between them. The CDR3 has 13 residues. The CDR3 DNA reads as TGTGCCAGCAGAACAGGGTACACCGGGGAGCTGTTTTTT. Protein product: CASRTGYTGELFF.

This rearrangement joins TRBV29-1 to TRBJ1-1; D is possibly TRBD1 (5 bases). Germline V gene data show CDR1 as SQVTM and CDR2 as ANQGSEA. This CDR3 comprises 13 residues. V was clipped by 7 bases and J by 2 bases, with 14 bases between them. CDR3 loop: CSGQGRVNTEAFF. Here the CDR3 DNA reads TGCAGCGGCCAGGGCAGGGTAAACACTGAAGCTTTCTTT. Full variable domain (rest looked up from reference TRBV29-1 and TRBJ1-1): SAVISQKPSRDICQRGTSLTIQCQVDSQVTMMFWYRQQPGQSLTLIATANQGSEATYESGFVIDKFPISRPNLTFSTLTVSNMSPEDSSIYLCSGQGRVNTEAFFGQGTRLTVV.

CDR3 bases: TGTGCCAGCTCACCTTCTAGGTCCGGGGAGCTGTTTTTT. This codes for CASSPSRSGELFF. The chain has TRBV18 and TRBJ2-2; D uncertain. The CDR3 runs to 13 residues. The germline V gene has CDR1 KGHSH and CDR2 LQKENI. V shed 3 bases and J shed 6 bases, with 8 bases lying between them.

V usage is TRBV7-2 and J usage is TRBJ1-1; D is perhaps TRBD1 (5 bases). Germline CDR1 is SGHTA and CDR2 is FQGNSA. Trimming left V 2 bases short and J 3 bases short, with 10 bases between. This CDR3 region has 14 residues. CDR3 sequence (DNA): TGTGCCAGCAGCTTACGGCAGGGCGACACTGAAGCTTTCTTT. Its translation is CASSLRQGDTEAFF.